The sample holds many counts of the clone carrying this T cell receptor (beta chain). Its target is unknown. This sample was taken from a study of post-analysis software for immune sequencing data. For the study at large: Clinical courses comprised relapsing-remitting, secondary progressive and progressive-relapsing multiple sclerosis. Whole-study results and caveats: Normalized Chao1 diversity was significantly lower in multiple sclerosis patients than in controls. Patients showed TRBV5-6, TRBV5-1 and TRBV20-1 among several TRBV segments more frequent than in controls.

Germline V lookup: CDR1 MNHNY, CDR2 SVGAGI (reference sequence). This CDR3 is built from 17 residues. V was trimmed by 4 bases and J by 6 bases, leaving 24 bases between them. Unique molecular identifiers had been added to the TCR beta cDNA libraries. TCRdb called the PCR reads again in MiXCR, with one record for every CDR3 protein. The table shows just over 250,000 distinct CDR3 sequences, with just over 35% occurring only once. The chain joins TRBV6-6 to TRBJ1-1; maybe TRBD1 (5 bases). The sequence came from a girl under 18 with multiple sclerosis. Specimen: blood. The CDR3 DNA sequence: TGTGCCAGCAGTTTACCGGTGGGGCAGAACGCCCCGCCTGAAGCTTTCTTT. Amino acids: CASSLPVGQNAPPEAFF.